This passage covers 32 T cell receptor beta chains from one sample sequenced in a study of cytomegalovirus exposure and HLA in healthy donors. In the PCR, 60 Vbeta and 13 Jbeta primers were used. The assay was immunoSEQ multiplex PCR, and TCRdb's table has in-frame clones only and misses some. Among 150,000 to 200,000 clones listed, 75% to 90% were seen once. The sample was PBMCs. The receptors stem from a woman aged 18-29 years in good health and CMV-seronegative.

This chain connects TRBV28 to TRBJ1-1, with D possibly matching TRBD1 (6 bases). Germline assignment: CDR1 MDHEN and CDR2 SYDVKM. Trimming took 8 bases from V and 1 from J, leaving 8 bases between them. The CDR3 consists of 12 residues. CDR3 sequence reads: CASGQRNTEAFF. Written as DNA, the CDR3 is TGTGCCAGCGGACAGAGGAACACTGAAGCTTTCTTT.

The rearrangement joins TRBV28 to TRBJ2-7; D is perhaps TRBD2 (6 bases). Germline CDR1 is MDHEN and CDR2 is SYDVKM. This CDR3 comprises 12 residues. CDR3: CATGGDSYEQYF. In DNA, the CDR3 is TGTGCTACCGGGGGAGACTCCTACGAGCAGTACTTC.

Here the CDR3 reads CASTPAQRADTQYF. DNA of the CDR3: TGTGCCAGCACACCCGCCCAGCGCGCAGATACGCAGTATTTT. V and J are TRBV2 and TRBJ2-3; D not certain. Looked up from germline, CDR1 is SNHLY and CDR2 is FYNNEI. V lost 7 bases and J 4 bases, leaving 15 bases between the germline ends. The CDR3 has 14 residues.

V gene TRBV28 combines with J gene TRBJ2-6, with no clear D. CDR3 length: 15 residues. V was shortened by 1 base and J by 0 bases, with 4 bases between the two germline ends. The V gene's germline CDR1 is MDHEN and CDR2 SYDVKM. The CDR3 nucleotides read TGTGCCAGCAGTTTATTACTCTCTGGGGCCAACGTCCTGACTTTC. It translates to CASSLLLSGANVLTF.

The rearrangement uses TRBV5-4 and TRBJ1-4; TRBD1 matches 7 bases. There are 17 residues in the CDR3. The germline V gene has CDR1 SGHNT and CDR2 YYREEE (reference sequence). J lost 7 bases, V lost 4 bases, and 16 bases had no gene match. Here the CDR3 reads CASSPGGGDRRGEKLFF. DNA of the CDR3: TGTGCCAGCAGCCCCGGGGGTGGGGACAGAAGAGGTGAAAAACTGTTTTTT.

J is TRBJ2-7 and V is TRBV15; 7 bases map to TRBD1. Germline-derived CDR1 and CDR2 are LNHNV and YYDKDF (reference sequence). The CDR3 runs to 16 residues. J lost 1 base, V lost 0 bases, and 6 bases had no gene match. CDR3 protein: CATSRDSQDRSYEQYF. DNA for the CDR3: TGTGCCACCAGCAGAGATTCCCAGGACAGGTCCTACGAGCAGTACTTC.

The chain combines TRBV5-1 with TRBJ2-5; 10 nucleotides match TRBD2. Unmatched junction bases numbered 16, after V lost 1 base and J lost 7 bases. CDR3 length: 18 residues. The V gene's germline CDR1 is SGHRS and CDR2 YFSETQ. The CDR3 coding sequence is TGCGCCAGCAGCTTGCAGGCCCTCGGAGCGGGAGGGGGTAGGACCCAGTACTTC. Translated: CASSLQALGAGGGRTQYF. The full variable domain, completed using reference TRBV5-1 and TRBJ2-5, is KAGVTQTPRYLIKTRGQQVTLSCSPISGHRSVSWYQQTPGQGLQFLFEYFSETQRNKGNFPGRFSGRQFSNSRSEMNVSTLELGDSALYLCASSLQALGAGGGRTQYFGPGTRLLVL.

This clone appeared once. V is TRBV4-1 and J is TRBJ1-2, with D perhaps matching TRBD1 (5 bases). Germline CDR1 reads MGHRA; CDR2 reads YSYEKL. Between the trimmed V and J ends, which lost 3 bases and 4 bases, there was a span of 18 bases. The CDR3 sequence is 16 residues long. CDR3 nucleotides: TGCGCCAGCAGCCAGATCCTCGGGGGACGATTCTATGGCTACACCTTC. Its protein is CASSQILGGRFYGYTF.

The V call is TRBV4-2, the J call TRBJ1-1, with D perhaps matching TRBD1 (5 bases). Trimming stripped 2 bases from V and 1 base from J, with 8 bases between. CDR1 is LGHNA and CDR2 is YNFKEQ in the germline V gene. The CDR3 covers 14 residues. The DNA for the CDR3 is TGTGCCAGCAGCCAAATAGACAGGAACACTGAAGCTTTCTTT. Translated, it gives CASSQIDRNTEAFF.

The chain joins TRBV9 to TRBJ1-2; D unresolved. Germline V gives CDR1 SGDLS, CDR2 YYNGEE. Between the trimmed V and J ends, which lost 0 bases and 9 bases, there was a span of 15 bases. CDR3 length equals 14 residues. DNA of the CDR3: TGTGCCAGCAGCGTAGTGAGCCCGGGGTCAAGCTACACCTTC. Translating gives CASSVVSPGSSYTF.

This clone came up a few times. This chain uses TRBV10-3 with TRBJ1-1, with 12 nucleotides matching TRBD1. J gave up 11 bases and V 6 bases, and 13 bases lay outside the gene matches. The CDR3 extends over 15 amino acids. Germline V gene sequence: CDR1 ENHRY, CDR2 SYGVKD. The DNA of the CDR3 is TGTGCCATCAGGCGGGGACAGGGGGCGAATATTGGCGCTTTCTTT. As protein: CAIRRGQGANIGAFF.

The chain is built from TRBV5-4 and TRBJ1-4, with unresolved D. Germline CDR1 is SGHNT and CDR2 is YYREEE (reference sequence). V lost 4 bases and J lost 4, with 17 bases in between. This CDR3 spans 16 amino acids. The CDR3 DNA reads TGTGCCAGCAGCGCCCTGCCCGGGATCATTAATGAAAAACTGTTTTTT. It specifies CASSALPGIINEKLFF.

The chain recombines TRBV19 with TRBJ1-2; 7 bases are a match to TRBD1. The CDR3 runs 13 residues. The V gene end was trimmed by 5 bases and the J gene end by 3 bases; junction bases not matched to a gene: 3. Germline CDR1 reads LNHDA; CDR2 reads SQIVND (reference sequence). Here the CDR3 reads CASSYGTDYGYTF. The CDR3 bases are TGTGCCAGTAGTTATGGGACAGACTATGGCTACACCTTC.

The chain couples TRBV7-2 to TRBJ2-5; D unresolved. This CDR3 comprises 13 residues. CDR1 and CDR2 from the germline V gene are SGHTA and FQGNSA. V shed 5 bases and J shed 4 bases, with 11 bases lying between them. In DNA, the CDR3 is TGTGCCAGCAGCCGCCCCGGTGGAGAGACCCAGTACTTC. Translation: CASSRPGGETQYF.

This chain links TRBV7-8 with TRBJ2-2; TRBD2 might be the D (6 bases). The V end was cut by 0 bases, the J end by 5 bases, with 10 bases between. Germline V CDR1 and CDR2: SGHVS, FQNEAQ. The CDR3 consists of 15 residues. The CDR3 sequence: CASSLARAGTGELFF. In DNA, the CDR3 is TGTGCCAGCAGCTTAGCCAGGGCGGGAACCGGGGAGCTGTTTTTT.

The V gene is TRBV19, the J gene TRBJ1-6; D not resolved. CDR3 length: 16 amino acids. V lost 3 bases and J 6 bases, leaving 15 bases between the germline ends. Germline CDR1 and CDR2: LNHDA and SQIVND (reference sequence). The CDR3 sequence is CASSMLLIGLNSPLHF. The CDR3 region has the DNA TGTGCCAGTAGTATGTTATTGATTGGACTTAATTCACCCCTCCACTTT.

This sequence joins TRBV28 and TRBJ1-5, with 12 positions matching TRBD1. This CDR3 contains 15 residues. V dropped 5 bases and J dropped 6; count of bases not matched to a gene: 5. Germline values: CDR1 MDHEN, CDR2 SYDVKM. The CDR3 region has the DNA TGTGCCAGCAGTGCGGGACAGGGGGCAAGTCAGCCCCAGCATTTT. Protein: CASSAGQGASQPQHF.

The rearrangement uses TRBV9 and TRBJ2-2; TRBD2 aligns across 10 bases. Trimming took 0 bases from V and 1 from J; bases not matched to a gene: 6. The germline CDR1 and CDR2 sequences are SGDLS and YYNGEE. The CDR3 has 18 amino acids. In DNA form, the CDR3 reads TGTGCCAGCAGCGTAGCCCCGTGGACTAGCGGGAACACCGGGGAGCTGTTTTTT. Its protein is CASSVAPWTSGNTGELFF.

The chain employs TRBV6-5 and TRBJ1-5; 10 nucleotides line up with TRBD1. Germline assignment: CDR1 MNHEY and CDR2 SVGAGI. The ends lost 4 bases at V and 4 bases at J; junction bases unmatched: 4. The CDR3 has 15 residues. This chain's CDR3 is CASSWTGGPNQPQHF. CDR3 bases: TGTGCCAGCAGTTGGACAGGGGGACCTAATCAGCCCCAGCATTTT.

This chain uses TRBV4-1 with TRBJ2-7; 10 bases map to TRBD2. V shed 3 bases and J 4 bases; nucleotides not matched to a gene: 9. Germline V gene data show CDR1 as MGHRA and CDR2 as YSYEKL. CDR3 length equals 16 residues. The DNA of the CDR3 is TGCGCCAGCAGCCATCCCACGAGCGGGAGGGCTTACGAGCAGTACTTC. It is translated as CASSHPTSGRAYEQYF.

The gene calls are TRBV13 and TRBJ1-2; perhaps TRBD1 as D (6 bases). CDR3 length equals 15 residues. Per the germline V gene, CDR1 is PRHDT and CDR2 is FYEKMQ (reference sequence). The germline V and J ends were trimmed by 1 base and 7 bases, with 16 bases remaining between them. CDR3 sequence (DNA): TGTGCCAGCAGCTTAGCTCTCGGCGGGGGCAGTGGCTACACCTTC. Its translation is CASSLALGGGSGYTF.

The V and J genes are TRBV4-1 and TRBJ2-5; 9 nucleotides line up with TRBD2. J was trimmed by 10 bases and V by 3 bases; bases with no gene match: 18. This CDR3 is built from 17 residues. Germline-derived CDR1 and CDR2 are MGHRA and YSYEKL. CDR3 bases: TGCGCCAGCAGCCAGTTTAGCGGGGGCCAATCCTCGACGGGCCAGTACTTC. Its translation is CASSQFSGGQSSTGQYF.

This clone was seen just once. The CDR3 is CASSPGPAGLLNEQYF. CDR3 bases: TGCGCCAGCAGCCCTGGCCCCGCAGGGTTGTTGAACGAGCAGTACTTC. The chain has TRBV4-1 and TRBJ2-7, with a weak D call TRBD1 (5 bases). This CDR3 is built from 16 residues. Trimming removed 4 bases at V and 5 bases at J, with 21 bases between. The V gene's germline CDR1 is MGHRA and CDR2 YSYEKL.

This chain connects TRBV28 to TRBJ2-5; 8 bases map to TRBD2. Per the germline V gene, CDR1 is MDHEN and CDR2 is SYDVKM. This CDR3 is 19 amino acids long. After removal of 2 bases from V and 5 bases from J, the junction contained 19 bases not matched to a gene. The CDR3 nucleotides read TGTGCCAGCAGTTTAAGGGTCGGGGTCGCGGGAGGTATGAGGGAGACCCAGTACTTC. It specifies CASSLRVGVAGGMRETQYF.

The V gene is TRBV19, the J gene TRBJ1-1; 8 bases fit TRBD1. The CDR3 has 17 residues. CDR1 is LNHDA and CDR2 is SQIVND in the germline V gene (reference sequence). J gave up 4 bases and V 2 bases, and 12 bases lay outside the gene matches. The DNA of the CDR3 is TGTGCCAGTAGTATACTGTCAGGGGGCGAATGGGGCACTGAAGCTTTCTTT. It specifies CASSILSGGEWGTEAFF.

V gene TRBV6-1 combines with J gene TRBJ1-1; TRBD1 might be the D (5 bases). Germline V gene lookup returns CDR1 MNHNS and CDR2 SASEGT. V was cut by 6 bases and J by 3 bases, with 8 bases left in between. The CDR3 is made up of 12 amino acids. The DNA for the CDR3 is TGTGCCAGCAGCCGGGGGGACACTGAAGCTTTCTTT. Translated, it gives CASSRGDTEAFF.

The V gene is TRBV5-1, the J gene TRBJ2-3, with 11 bases fitting TRBD1. The V segment lost 3 bases and the J segment 0 bases; nucleotides outside the gene matches: 12. Germline CDR1 is SGHRS and CDR2 is YFSETQ. The CDR3 spans 19 residues. CDR3 nucleotides: TGCGCCAGCAGCTACGACGCCCTGGGACAGGGGGGGAGCACAGATACGCAGTATTTT. Translation gives CASSYDALGQGGSTDTQYF.

The V and J genes are TRBV5-1 and TRBJ2-3, with 11 bases that match TRBD2. V was pared by 0 bases and J by 6 bases, with 6 bases of the junction left unmatched. From germline, CDR1 is SGHRS and CDR2 YFSETQ. The CDR3 consists of 16 residues. CDR3 DNA: TGCGCCAGCAGCTTGGAACTAGCGGGGGTCGGGGATACGCAGTATTTT. Residues: CASSLELAGVGDTQYF.

The CDR3 spells CASSPLRGGTSYEQYF. Here the CDR3 DNA reads TGTGCCAGCTCACCTTTAAGGGGGGGAACCTCCTACGAGCAGTACTTC. This chain connects TRBV18 to TRBJ2-7, with a possible D match to TRBD2 (7 bases). V lost 3 bases to trimming and J lost 0 bases, with 15 bases between them. The length of the CDR3 is 16 residues. CDR1 is KGHSH, CDR2 LQKENI, per germline.

The chain joins TRBV6-1 to TRBJ2-3, with a weak D call TRBD2 (5 bases). CDR3 length: 14 amino acids. V was cut by 8 bases and J by 0 bases, with 12 bases left in between. Germline assignment: CDR1 MNHNS and CDR2 SASEGT. The CDR3: CASGLLSSTDTQYF. The CDR3 DNA follows: TGTGCCAGCGGACTTCTTTCTAGCACAGATACGCAGTATTTT.

The V call is TRBV27, the J call TRBJ2-5, with D possibly being TRBD2 (7 bases). The V end lost 6 bases, the J end lost 2 bases, and 16 bases lay between the germline ends. Looked up from germline, CDR1 is MNHEY and CDR2 is SMNVEV (reference sequence). The CDR3 is made up of 15 amino acids. The CDR3 DNA is TGTGCCAGCAGCCCCGGCGGGGGCGTACAAGAGACCCAGTACTTC. Its protein is CASSPGGGVQETQYF.

This clone came up a few times. CDR3 sequence (DNA): TGTGCCAGTAGTATAACGGGGAACACTGAAGCTTTCTTT. Amino acid sequence: CASSITGNTEAFF. The chain employs TRBV19 and TRBJ1-1; no reliable D call. The CDR3 consists of 13 residues. In germline, CDR1 is LNHDA, CDR2 SQIVND (reference sequence). V shed 2 bases and J shed 1 base, with 5 bases lying between them.